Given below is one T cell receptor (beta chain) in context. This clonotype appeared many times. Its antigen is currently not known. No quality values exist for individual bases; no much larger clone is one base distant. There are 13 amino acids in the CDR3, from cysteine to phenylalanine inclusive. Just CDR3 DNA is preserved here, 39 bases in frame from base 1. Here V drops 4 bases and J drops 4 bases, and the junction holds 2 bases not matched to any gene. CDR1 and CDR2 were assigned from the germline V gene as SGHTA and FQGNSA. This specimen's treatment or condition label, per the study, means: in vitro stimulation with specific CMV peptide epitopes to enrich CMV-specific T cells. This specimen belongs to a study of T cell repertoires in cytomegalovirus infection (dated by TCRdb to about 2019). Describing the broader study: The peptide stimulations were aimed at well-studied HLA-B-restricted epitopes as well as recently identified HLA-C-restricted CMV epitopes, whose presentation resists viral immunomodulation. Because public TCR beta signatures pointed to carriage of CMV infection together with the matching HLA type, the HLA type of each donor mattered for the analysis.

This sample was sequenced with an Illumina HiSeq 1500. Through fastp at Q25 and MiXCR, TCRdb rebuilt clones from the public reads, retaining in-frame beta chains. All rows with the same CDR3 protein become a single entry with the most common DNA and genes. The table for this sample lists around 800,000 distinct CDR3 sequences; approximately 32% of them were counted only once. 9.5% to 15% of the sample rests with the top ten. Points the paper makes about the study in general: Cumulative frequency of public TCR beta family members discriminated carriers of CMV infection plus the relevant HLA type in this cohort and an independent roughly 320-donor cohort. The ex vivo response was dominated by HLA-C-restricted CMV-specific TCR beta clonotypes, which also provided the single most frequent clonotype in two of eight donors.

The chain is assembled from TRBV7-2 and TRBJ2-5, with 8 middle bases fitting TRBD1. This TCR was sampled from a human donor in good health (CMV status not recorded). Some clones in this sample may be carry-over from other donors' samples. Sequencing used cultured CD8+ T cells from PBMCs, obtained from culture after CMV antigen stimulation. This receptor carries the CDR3 CASSSTGGETQYF. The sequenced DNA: TGTGCCAGCAGCTCCACAGGGGGAGAGACCCAGTACTTC.